This T cell receptor beta chain originates from a study of T cells in Graves' hyperthyroidism and ophthalmopathy (dated by TCRdb to between 2018 and 2021). Notes on the research overall: Peripheral blood samples were taken at the time of initial diagnosis, prior to any treatment. In more than five Graves' hyperthyroidism patients, the study also compared T-cell repertoires from thyroid tissue with T-cell repertoires from blood. According to the paper, TCR Vbeta CDR3 sequencing was carried out on over 130 peripheral blood samples, which came from fewer than 50 ophthalmopathy, 75 to 80 hyperthyroidism and some 17 progressor patients. A discovery cohort of about a hundred patients, roughly 45 with Graves' ophthalmopathy and 57 with stable Graves' hyperthyroidism, was used to find distinguishing TCR V-J signatures. The roughly 100 discovery patients were randomly divided into training and test sets at a 7:3 ratio. Following sampling, methimazole starting at 30 mg daily was given to hyperthyroidism patients, and high-dose intravenous methylprednisolone was given to ophthalmopathy patients. Whether ophthalmopathy could be predicted prospectively was tested in an independent validation cohort made up of approximately 19 hyperthyroidism patients plus 17 patients who later progressed to ophthalmopathy. The study at large found these results: Sample size was not statistically predetermined, and investigators were not blinded to group allocation. Blood samples also contained most of the expanded thyroid clonotypes (frequency above 0.001), which suggests that blood repertoires may reflect thyroid immune responses. In validation, progression to ophthalmopathy was predicted by the model with nearly 71% sensitivity and around 76% specificity, a median of around 5.9 months before onset. A model built on a 13 V-J signature distinguished ophthalmopathy from stable hyperthyroidism, reaching about 88% sensitivity and under 84% specificity in cross-validation and 80%/75% in testing.

A patient counted as having stable Graves' hyperthyroidism if no progression to ophthalmopathy occurred over 18 months of follow-up. Hyperthyroidism patients were aged 18 to 65 years and newly diagnosed, with disease duration of less than 2 months. Patients with uncontrolled infections, other autoimmune diseases, pregnancy or lactation were excluded. Diagnoses were based on clinical symptoms, serum thyroxine and TRAb, thyroid ultrasound and orbital computed tomography. Ficoll-Paque density gradient centrifugation was used to isolate PBMCs from under 11 ml of fresh peripheral blood. Total RNA was extracted using Trizol reagent, and RNA quality was assessed on an Agilent 2100 Bioanalyzer. As for this clonotype: Its antigen specificity is not known. Base qualities are not at hand, and no much larger clone is one base apart.

The TCR beta CDR3 regions were amplified from the RNA transcripts. A first-round RT-PCR of the TCR CDR3 used the HTBI primer set with the Qiagen OneStep RT-PCR kit. Libraries were constructed in a second round of multiplex PCR, after which size selection and purification were carried out. Sequencing of the libraries was done on an Illumina HiSeq2000 using paired-end 100 bp reads. In the source study's methods: Raw data were processed with SOAPnuke, discarding reads with adapters, uncalled bases, mean Phred below 15, or no exact constant-primer or identifier match. COPE v1.2.5 was used to merge high-quality paired reads, and clonotypes were defined as unique nucleotide sequences. MiTCR v1.1 was used to align clonotypes to the IMGT TRBV, TRBD and TRBJ reference segments. Only V-J combinations with frequency above 0.0001, covering roughly 99% of repertoires, were analysed. The TCS score was defined as F50 (clonal expansion) divided by E x V (chaos), with BLOSUM62-based TCRdist calculated between CDR3 peptides within each V-J. Welch's t-statistics and random forest reduced roughly 530 V-J features to roughly 13, which were used in a naive Bayes classifier (R e1071). Starting from the raw public reads, TCRdb applied fastp trimming at Q25, assembled clones with MiXCR and retained in-frame beta chains. CDR3 protein duplicates are merged, each entry listing the most common genes and DNA. V and J calls and clone size were set by TCRdb, not the authors. Within this sample are over 200,000 distinct CDR3 sequences, with more than 15% of them counted one time only. The biggest ten clones account for roughly 53% of the sample.

From cysteine to phenylalanine, the CDR3 is 15 amino acids long. The kept DNA is CDR3 alone, 45 bases in frame from the first base. Germline trimming amounts to 4 bases on V and 9 bases on J, with 12 as the count of junction bases outside the gene matches. The germline V gene encodes CDR1 MNHNS and CDR2 SASEGT. The chain joins TRBV6-1 to TRBJ2-1; TRBD2 aligns with 7 central bases. The origin of this receptor is a man aged 45-60 years with Graves' hyperthyroidism. Sequencing was done on a sample of blood. In nucleotides, the sequence is TGTGCCAGCAGTGCCAGTGCAGCGGGGCAAGGTGAGCAGTTCTTC. This yields the protein CASSASAAGQGEQFF.